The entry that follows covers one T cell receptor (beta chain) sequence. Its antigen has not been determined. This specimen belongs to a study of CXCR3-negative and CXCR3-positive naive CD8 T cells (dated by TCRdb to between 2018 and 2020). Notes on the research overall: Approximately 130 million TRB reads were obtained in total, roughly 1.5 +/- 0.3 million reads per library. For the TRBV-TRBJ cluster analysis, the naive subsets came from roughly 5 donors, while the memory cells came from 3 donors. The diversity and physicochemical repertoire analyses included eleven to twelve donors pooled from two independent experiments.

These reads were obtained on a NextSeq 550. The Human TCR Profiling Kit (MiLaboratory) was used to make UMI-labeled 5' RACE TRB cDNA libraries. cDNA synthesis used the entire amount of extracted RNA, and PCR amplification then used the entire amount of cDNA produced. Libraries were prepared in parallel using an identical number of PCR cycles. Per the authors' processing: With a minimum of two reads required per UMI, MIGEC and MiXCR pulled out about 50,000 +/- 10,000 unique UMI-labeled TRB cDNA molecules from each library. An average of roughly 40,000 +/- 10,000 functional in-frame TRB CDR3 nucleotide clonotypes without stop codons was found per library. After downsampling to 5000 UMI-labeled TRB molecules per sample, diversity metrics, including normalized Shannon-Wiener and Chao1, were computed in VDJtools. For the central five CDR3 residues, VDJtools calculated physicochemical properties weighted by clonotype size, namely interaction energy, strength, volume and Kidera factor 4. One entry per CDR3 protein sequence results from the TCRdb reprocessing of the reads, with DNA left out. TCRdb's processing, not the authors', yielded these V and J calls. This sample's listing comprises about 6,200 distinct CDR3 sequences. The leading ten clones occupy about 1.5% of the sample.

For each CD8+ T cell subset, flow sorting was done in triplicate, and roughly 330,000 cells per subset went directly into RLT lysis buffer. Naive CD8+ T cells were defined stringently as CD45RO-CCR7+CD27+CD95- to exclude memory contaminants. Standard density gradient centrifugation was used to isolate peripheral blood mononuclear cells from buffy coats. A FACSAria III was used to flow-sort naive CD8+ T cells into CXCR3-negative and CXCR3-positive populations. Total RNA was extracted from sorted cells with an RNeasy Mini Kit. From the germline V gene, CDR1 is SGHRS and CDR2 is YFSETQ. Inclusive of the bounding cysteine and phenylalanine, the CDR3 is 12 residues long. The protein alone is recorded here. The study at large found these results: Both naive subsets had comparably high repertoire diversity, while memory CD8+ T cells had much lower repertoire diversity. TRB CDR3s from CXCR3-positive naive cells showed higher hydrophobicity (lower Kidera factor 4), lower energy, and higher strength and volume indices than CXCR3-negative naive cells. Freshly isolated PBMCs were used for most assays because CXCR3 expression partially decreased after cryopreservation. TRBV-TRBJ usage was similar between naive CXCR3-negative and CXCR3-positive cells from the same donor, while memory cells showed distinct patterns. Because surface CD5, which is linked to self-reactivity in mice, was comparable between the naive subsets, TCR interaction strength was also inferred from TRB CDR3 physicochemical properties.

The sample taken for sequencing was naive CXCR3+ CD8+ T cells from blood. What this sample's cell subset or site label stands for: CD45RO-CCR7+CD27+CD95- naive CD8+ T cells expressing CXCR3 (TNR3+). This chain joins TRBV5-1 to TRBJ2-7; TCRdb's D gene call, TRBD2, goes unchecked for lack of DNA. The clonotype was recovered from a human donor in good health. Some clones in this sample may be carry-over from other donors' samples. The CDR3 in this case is CASSLGGDEQYF. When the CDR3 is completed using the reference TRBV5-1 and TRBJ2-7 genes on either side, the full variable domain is KAGVTQTPRYLIKTRGQQVTLSCSPISGHRSVSWYQQTPGQGLQFLFEYFSETQRNKGNFPGRFSGRQFSNSRSEMNVSTLELGDSALYLCASSLGGDEQYFGPGTRLTVT.